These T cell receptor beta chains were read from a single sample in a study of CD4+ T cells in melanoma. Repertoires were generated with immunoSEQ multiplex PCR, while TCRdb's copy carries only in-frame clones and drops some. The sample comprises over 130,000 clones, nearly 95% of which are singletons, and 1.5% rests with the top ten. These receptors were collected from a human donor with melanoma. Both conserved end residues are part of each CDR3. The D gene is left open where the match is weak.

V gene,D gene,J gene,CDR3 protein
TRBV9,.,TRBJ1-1,CASSATGRTEAFF
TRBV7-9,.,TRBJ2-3,CASSLGGAADTQYF
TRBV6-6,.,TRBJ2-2,CATGLGFGELFF
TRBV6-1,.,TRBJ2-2,CASKVSVGELFF
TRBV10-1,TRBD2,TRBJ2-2,CASSALAGAGELFF
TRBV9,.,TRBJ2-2,CASSVGSATGELFF
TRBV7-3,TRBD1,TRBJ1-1,CASSITGGIAEAFF
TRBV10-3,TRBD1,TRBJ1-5,CAIRTGDGGQPQHF
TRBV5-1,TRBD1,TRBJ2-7,CASEKTGQGSGGEQYF
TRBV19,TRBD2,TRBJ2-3,CASSYDFSGAYTDTQYF
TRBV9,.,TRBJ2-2,CASSVDGSTGELFF
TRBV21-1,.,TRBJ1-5,CASSVNGQSHLHQPQHF
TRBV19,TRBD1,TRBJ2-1,CASSMGGQGYNEQFF
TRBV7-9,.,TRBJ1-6,CASSLDPSHLHF
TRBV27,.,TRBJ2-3,CASSLFGSTDTQYF
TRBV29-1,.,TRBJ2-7,CSVVGSGYAEQYF
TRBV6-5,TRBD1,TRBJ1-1,CASSRTGGAFF
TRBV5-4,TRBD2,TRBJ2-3,CASSSGLMPPYTQYF
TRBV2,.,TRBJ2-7,CASRASAFTSYEQYF
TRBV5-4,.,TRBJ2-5,CASSLEDHSETQYF
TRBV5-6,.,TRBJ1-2,CASSLAGTGYTF
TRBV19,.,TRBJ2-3,CASSPNPPGGSTDTQYF
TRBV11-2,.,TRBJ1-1,CASSWGGHGNTEAFF
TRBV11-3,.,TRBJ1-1,CASSSYENTEAFF
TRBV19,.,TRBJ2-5,CASSIWGPQETQYF
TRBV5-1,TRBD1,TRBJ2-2,CASSKGTGNTGELFF
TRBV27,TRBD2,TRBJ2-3,CASSFERGNTDTQYF
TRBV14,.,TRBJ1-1,CASSQDRIINTEAFF
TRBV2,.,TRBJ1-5,CASSPTGWVQPQHF
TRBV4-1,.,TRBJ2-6,CASSQAQGGANVLTF